This T cell receptor (beta chain) was sequenced for a study of CD4+ T cells in melanoma. On this clone: Its antigen remains unidentified.

This CDR3 comprises 12 residues. Trimming took off 0 bases at V and 9 bases at J, with 9 bases between the two ends. Measured with immunoSEQ multiplex PCR; TCRdb has only the in-frame clones, and not every one. The sample comprises some 150,000 clones, around 90% of which are singletons, and more than 1.5% rests with the top ten. Study-level results: A reported correlation linked neoantigen-specific CD4+ T cells to CD8+, macrophage and B cell function. In melanoma, neoantigen-specific CD4+ T cells reportedly differed in differentiation state.

The J gene is TRBJ1-1, the V gene TRBV5-3; D ambiguous. TRBV5-3 is an open reading frame whose function is uncertain. The receptor was isolated from a human donor with melanoma. CDR3 nucleotides: TGTGCCAGAAGCTTGGCCCTAGTTAAAGCTTTCTTT. Translation gives CARSLALVKAFF.